The rows below give T cell receptor beta chains drawn from one sample of a study of blood T cells in healthy people across ages. MiXCR, applied by TCRdb to the 5' RACE reads, yields one record per CDR3 protein. The table has approximately 1.5 million distinct CDR3 sequences, roughly 32% seen once. The sequenced material came from blood. The receptor source for this set is a woman aged 25 to 39 in good health. Both conserved end residues are part of each CDR3. Some rows have no size entry. The others give once, few or many, or a class for an expanded clone.

J gene | V gene | clone size | CDR3 protein
TRBJ1-2 | TRBV28 | . | CASSSIDRFTNYGYTF
TRBJ2-2 | TRBV2 | . | CASSGSGLNTGELFF
TRBJ2-3 | TRBV20-1 | . | CSAPDRGRTDTQYF
TRBJ2-5 | TRBV6-5 | . | CASRQGYQETQYF
TRBJ2-7 | TRBV6-1 | . | CASSDLFYEQYF
TRBJ1-6 | TRBV18 | few | CASSLGQGHNSPLHF
TRBJ2-5 | TRBV2 | . | CASSGTSGGRKTQYF
TRBJ1-1 | TRBV7-8 | . | CASSSWTGRTEAFF
TRBJ1-2 | TRBV6-1 | . | CASSTGDVYGYTF
TRBJ2-7 | TRBV12-3/TRBV12-4 | few | CASSFRVQGRGEQYF
TRBJ2-3 | TRBV28 | few | CASSSSNLARATDTQYF